This is a list of T cell receptor beta chains from one sample in a study of long-term antiretroviral therapy in people with HIV. Assay: immunoSEQ multiplex PCR; the TCRdb copy retains only in-frame clones and omits some. In the table there are approximately 10,000 clones, about 88% of which are singletons. The sample here was unsorted PBMCs, taken around 7.2 years after starting antiretroviral therapy. The receptors stem from a man aged 50-60 years with HIV. Both conserved end residues are part of each CDR3. The D gene is left open where the match is weak. Clone size is stated in some rows and not others, as once, few, many or a class when expanded.

TRBJ1-4 | . | TRBD1 | TRBV19 | 14 | CASSIQGATEKLFF | TGTGCCAGTAGTATACAGGGGGCGACTGAAAAACTGTTTTTT
TRBJ2-7 | . | . | TRBV7-6 | 15 | CASSLGGELTYEQYF | TGTGCCAGCAGCTTAGGCGGGGAATTAACCTACGAGCAGTACTTC
TRBJ2-5 | . | . | TRBV19 | 14 | CASSLDRNQETQYF | TGTGCCAGTAGTTTGGACAGAAACCAAGAGACCCAGTACTTC
TRBJ2-3 | . | . | TRBV11-2 | 14 | CASSLGMGTDTQYF | TGTGCCAGCAGCTTAGGTATGGGCACGGATACGCAGTATTTT
TRBJ2-7 | . | TRBD2 | TRBV29-1 | 17 | CSVVGVRGARDSYEQYF | TGCAGCGTTGTAGGGGTGCGGGGGGCGAGAGACTCCTACGAGCAGTACTTC
TRBJ1-4 | . | . | TRBV6-1 | 15 | CASSVSTLLNEKLFF | TGTGCCAGCAGTGTTAGCACACTCCTTAATGAAAAACTGTTTTTT
TRBJ2-2 | . | TRBD1 | TRBV4-1 | 14 | CASRPGQGAGELFF | TGCGCCAGCAGGCCGGGACAGGGTGCCGGGGAGCTGTTTTTT
TRBJ2-1 | . | TRBD2 | TRBV11-1 | 15 | CASSFGRGGHDEQFF | TGTGCCAGCAGCTTCGGGCGGGGGGGCCACGATGAGCAGTTCTTC
TRBJ1-4 | once | . | TRBV6-5 | 13 | CASSGATNEKLFF | TGTGCCAGCAGCGGGGCGACTAATGAAAAACTGTTTTTT
TRBJ1-1 | . | . | TRBV4-2 | 14 | CASSPSGLNTEAFF | TGTGCCAGCAGCCCTTCAGGGTTGAACACTGAAGCTTTCTTT
TRBJ1-2 | . | . | TRBV5-6 | 16 | CASSLDGGVLNYGYTF | TGTGCCAGCAGCTTGGATGGGGGCGTCCTTAACTATGGCTACACCTTC
TRBJ1-1 | . | . | TRBV10-3 | 14 | CAISGAGAVTEAFF | TGTGCCATCAGTGGGGCAGGGGCCGTCACTGAAGCTTTCTTT
TRBJ1-4 | . | . | TRBV2 | 15 | CASSAFDGPNEKLFF | TGTGCCAGCAGTGCTTTTGACGGCCCTAATGAAAAACTGTTTTTT
TRBJ1-5 | few | TRBD1 | TRBV9 | 14 | CASSVQGVNQPQHF | TGTGCCAGCAGCGTACAGGGGGTCAATCAGCCCCAGCATTTT
TRBJ2-7 | . | . | TRBV10-3 | 13 | CAISEGQTHEQYF | TGTGCCATCAGTGAAGGGCAGACTCACGAGCAGTACTTC
TRBJ2-1 | . | . | TRBV6-1 | 15 | CASSEGGASYNEQFF | TGTGCCAGCAGCGAGGGGGGTGCCTCCTACAATGAGCAGTTCTTC
TRBJ2-7 | once | . | TRBV7-8 | 14 | CASSLERGSDEQYF | TGTGCCAGCAGCTTAGAGAGAGGATCCGACGAGCAGTACTTC
TRBJ1-4 | . | TRBD1 | TRBV7-9 | 17 | CASSLGPTGGYGEKLFF | TGTGCCAGCAGCTTAGGGCCTACAGGGGGCTATGGGGAAAAACTGTTTTTT
TRBJ2-7 | . | TRBD1 | TRBV7-8 | 15 | CASSLPGQGVYEQYF | TGTGCCAGCAGCTTACCGGGACAGGGGGTCTACGAGCAGTACTTC
TRBJ2-7 | . | . | TRBV6-1 | 12 | CASRQEGTSGHF | TGTGCCAGCAGACAAGAGGGGACCTCAGGGCACTTC
TRBJ1-6 | . | TRBD1 | TRBV6-6 | 15 | CASSLTGILASPLHF | TGTGCCAGCAGTTTGACAGGGATATTGGCTTCACCCCTCCACTTT
TRBJ1-3 | . | . | TRBV29-1 | 16 | CSVEDRNRAAGNTIYF | TGCAGCGTTGAAGATCGAAACAGGGCCGCTGGAAACACCATATATTTT
TRBJ2-7 | . | . | TRBV6-5 | 14 | CASSPWAGTYEQYF | TGTGCCAGCAGTCCTTGGGCGGGGACCTACGAGCAGTACTTC
TRBJ2-7 | . | . | TRBV2 | 18 | CASSDSLSAGGDSYEQYF | TGTGCCAGCAGTGACTCTCTGTCGGCAGGGGGGGATTCCTACGAGCAGTACTTC
TRBJ2-2 | . | . | TRBV7-8 | 15 | CASSPEGIDTGELFF | TGTGCCAGCAGCCCGGAGGGGATTGACACCGGGGAGCTGTTTTTT
TRBJ1-1 | . | TRBD1 | TRBV25-1 | 14 | CASRTGGMNTEAFF | TGTGCCAGCCGGACAGGGGGCATGAACACTGAAGCTTTCTTT
TRBJ2-7 | few | TRBD1 | TRBV11-2 | 15 | CASSLGQGGLYEQYF | TGTGCCAGCAGCCTGGGACAGGGGGGACTCTACGAGCAGTACTTC
TRBJ2-7 | . | . | TRBV7-9 | 13 | CASSPRGPYEQYF | TGTGCCAGCAGCCCGCGGGGACCCTACGAGCAGTACTTC
TRBJ2-2 | . | . | TRBV9 | 17 | CASSVQRDGLNTGELFF | TGTGCCAGCAGCGTTCAACGGGACGGCCTGAACACCGGGGAGCTGTTTTTT
TRBJ2-7 | . | TRBD1 | TRBV7-3 | 15 | CASSVTGGSSYEQYF | TGTGCCAGCAGCGTGACAGGGGGCAGCTCCTACGAGCAGTACTTC
TRBJ2-7 | . | . | TRBV19 | 14 | CASSIATPSGEQYF | TGTGCCAGTAGTATAGCCACCCCCAGCGGCGAGCAGTACTTC
TRBJ2-7 | . | . | TRBV13 | 15 | CASVQEGNGSYEQYF | TGTGCCAGCGTCCAGGAGGGGAACGGGTCCTACGAGCAGTACTTC
TRBJ2-7 | . | TRBD2 | TRBV5-1 | 12 | CASRTGGDEQYF | TGCGCCAGCAGGACGGGAGGAGACGAGCAGTACTTC
TRBJ2-7 | . | TRBD1 | TRBV6-5 | 15 | CASSYSRTGFYEQYF | TGTGCCAGCAGTTACTCCCGGACAGGGTTCTACGAGCAGTACTTC
TRBJ2-1 | . | . | TRBV4-1 | 15 | CASSPFLSSYNEQFF | TGCGCCAGCAGCCCATTCTTGAGCTCCTACAATGAGCAGTTCTTC
TRBJ2-7 | . | TRBD2 | TRBV4-1 | 16 | CASSQISGGSSYEQYF | TGCGCCAGCAGCCAGATTAGCGGGGGAAGCTCCTACGAGCAGTACTTC
TRBJ2-5 | . | . | TRBV13 | 16 | CASSLGSESSQETQYF | TGTGCCAGCAGCTTAGGGTCGGAGTCTTCACAAGAGACCCAGTACTTC
TRBJ1-1 | few | . | TRBV6-5 | 11 | CASSYEGEAFF | TGTGCCAGCAGTTACGAGGGCGAAGCTTTCTTT
TRBJ2-5 | few | . | TRBV5-1 | 14 | CASSSGPGEETQYF | TGCGCCAGCAGCTCGGGACCCGGAGAAGAGACCCAGTACTTC
TRBJ2-3 | . | . | TRBV7-6 | 15 | CASSPRDSPTDTQYF | TGTGCCAGCAGCCCGCGGGACAGCCCCACAGATACGCAGTATTTT
TRBJ1-1 | . | . | TRBV7-2 | 15 | CASSLRQIMNTEAFF | TGTGCCAGCAGCTTAAGACAGATCATGAACACTGAAGCTTTCTTT
TRBJ1-1 | . | . | TRBV4-1 | 14 | CASSRETGNTEAFF | TGCGCCAGCAGCCGGGAGACAGGTAACACTGAAGCTTTCTTT
TRBJ1-5 | . | . | TRBV27 | 15 | CASSMGGYGNQPQHF | TGTGCCAGCAGTATGGGAGGGTACGGTAATCAGCCCCAGCATTTT
TRBJ2-7 | . | . | TRBV19 | 13 | CASRGGSSYEQYF | TGTGCCAGTAGGGGGGGCAGTTCCTACGAGCAGTACTTC
TRBJ2-1 | . | . | TRBV5-1 | 15 | CASSPRYGYINEQFF | TGCGCCAGCAGCCCGCGGTACGGGTATATCAATGAGCAGTTCTTC
TRBJ2-7 | few | . | TRBV27 | 14 | CASSKAGSHLEQYF | TGTGCCAGCAGCAAAGCTGGGAGTCATCTCGAGCAGTACTTC
TRBJ2-7 | . | TRBD1 | TRBV7-9 | 15 | CASSDRDRGVHEQYF | TGTGCCAGCAGCGACCGGGACAGGGGAGTCCACGAGCAGTACTTC
TRBJ2-2 | . | . | TRBV6-5 | 14 | CASSYGSETGELFF | TGTGCCAGCAGTTACGGCTCAGAAACCGGGGAGCTGTTTTTT
TRBJ2-3 | few | . | TRBV11-2 | 13 | CASSLPFTDTQYF | TGTGCCAGCAGCTTGCCTTTCACAGATACGCAGTATTTT
TRBJ2-7 | . | . | TRBV29-1 | 14 | CSALGSPNSYEQYF | TGCAGCGCCTTGGGTTCACCGAATTCCTACGAGCAGTACTTC
TRBJ1-1 | . | . | TRBV6-5 | 13 | CASSYSSVTEAFF | TGTGCCAGCAGTTACTCGAGTGTGACTGAAGCTTTCTTT
TRBJ1-2 | . | TRBD1 | TRBV11-2 | 15 | CASSLEGTGRNGYTF | TGTGCCAGCAGCTTAGAGGGGACAGGGCGTAATGGCTACACCTTC
TRBJ1-5 | . | . | TRBV27 | 14 | CASSPLLSNQPQHF | TGTGCCAGCAGTCCGCTACTTAGCAATCAGCCCCAGCATTTT
TRBJ1-1 | . | TRBD1 | TRBV5-8 | 15 | CASSLGGQGAAEAFF | TGTGCCAGCAGCTTGGGGGGGCAGGGGGCCGCTGAAGCTTTCTTT
TRBJ2-7 | . | TRBD1 | TRBV11-2 | 17 | CASSPYIGTGGVYEQYF | TGTGCCAGCAGCCCCTATATAGGGACAGGGGGAGTCTACGAGCAGTACTTC
TRBJ2-5 | . | . | TRBV9 | 15 | CASSVRGTTQETQYF | TGTGCCAGCAGCGTTAGGGGGACAACTCAAGAGACCCAGTACTTC
TRBJ1-2 | . | . | TRBV6-5 | 16 | CASSYSDDRANYGYTF | TGTGCCAGCAGTTACTCCGACGACAGAGCTAACTATGGCTACACCTTC
TRBJ2-7 | . | TRBD2 | TRBV9 | 14 | CASSFSGGAYEQYF | TGTGCCAGCAGCTTTAGCGGGGGCGCCTACGAGCAGTACTTC